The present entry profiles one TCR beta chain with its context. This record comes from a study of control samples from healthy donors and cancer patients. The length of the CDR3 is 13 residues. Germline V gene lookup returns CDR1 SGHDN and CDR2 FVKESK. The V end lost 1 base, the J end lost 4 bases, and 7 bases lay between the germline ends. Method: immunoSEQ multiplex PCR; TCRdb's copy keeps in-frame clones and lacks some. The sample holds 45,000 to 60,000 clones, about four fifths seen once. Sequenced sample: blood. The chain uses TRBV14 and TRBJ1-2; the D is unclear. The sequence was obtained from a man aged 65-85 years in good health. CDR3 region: CASSQAGSYGYTF. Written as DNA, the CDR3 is TGTGCCAGCAGCCAAGCGGGGTCCTATGGCTACACCTTC.